The clone carrying this T cell receptor beta chain showed up just a few times. Its antigen is not identified. This entry comes from a study of T cells in Graves' hyperthyroidism and ophthalmopathy. What was amplified from RNA transcripts were TCR beta CDR3 regions. Researchers ran a first-round RT-PCR on the TCR CDR3 using the HTBI primer set. TCRdb used MiXCR to reprocess the multiplex PCR reads, holding one entry per CDR3 protein. The sample consists of approximately 870,000 distinct CDR3 sequences, 35% to 45% of them appearing once. Study-level findings and limits: Within blood appeared most thyroid clonotypes that had expanded above 0.001.

Germline V gives CDR1 LNHDA, CDR2 SQIVND (reference sequence). The CDR3 is 17 residues long. V dropped 2 bases and J dropped 5 bases, with 21 bases sitting between them. V is TRBV19 and J is TRBJ2-5, with D perhaps TRBD2 (7 bases). The TCR was taken from a man aged 18-30 years with Graves' hyperthyroidism. Specimen: blood. The CDR3 here is CASSISTGGLLEETQYF. The CDR3 DNA reads as TGTGCCAGTAGTATATCCACGGGGGGCCTTCTCGAGGAGACCCAGTACTTC.